Below, one T cell receptor beta chain is given with its context. Its antigen is unknown. The sample belongs to a study of OX40 agonist ivuxolimab in advanced cancers. Regarding the study as a whole: Compared with CD4+, CD8+ T cells on average had more expanded clones.

Germline CDR1 reads SNHLY; CDR2 reads FYNNEI. CDR3 length: 14 amino acids. The method was immunoSEQ multiplex PCR; TCRdb's version includes in-frame clones alone and lacks a portion of them. The table shows roughly 34,000 clones, with approximately 80% occurring only once. Patients were excluded for autoimmune disease history or systemic immunosuppression. The receptor comes from an adult with an advanced solid tumor such as melanoma, head and neck, liver or kidney cancer. This chain uses TRBV2 with TRBJ2-5; D is ambiguous. The end of the DNA aligns better with TRBJ2-7, so the J call may be wrong. The sample here was CD4+ or CD8+ T cells sorted from blood, taken in a trial of the OX40 agonist ivuxolimab. The CDR3 nucleotides read TGTGCCAGCAGCGAACCCCTTGGCAGCTACGAGCAGTACTTC. Protein product: CASSEPLGSYEQYF.